This T cell receptor beta chain was found in a study of response to subunit inactivated influenza vaccine listed by TCRdb under 2018. For context, the study as a whole: Deep quantitative profiling of the T cell receptor repertoire was used in the study to follow responses to a trivalent subunit inactivated influenza vaccine.

Comment on this clonotype: Its antigen specificity is not known. The record has no base qualities; no much larger clone is one base away.

CDR1 SEHNR and CDR2 FQNEAQ were looked up in the germline V gene (reference sequence). V sheds 2 bases and J sheds 2 bases, leaving 7 bases between their ends. The CDR3, cysteine through phenylalanine, is 13 amino acids long. The kept DNA is CDR3 alone, 39 bases in frame from the first base. Findings and caveats that apply to the study as a whole: The authors suggested that each seasonal influenza vaccination may recruit only a limited number of new T cells.

Libraries came from RT-PCR. The listed sequencing device is Illumina HiSeq 2500. In-frame beta chains were kept once TCRdb had trimmed the public reads at Q25 with fastp and called clones with MiXCR. Each CDR3 protein gets just one entry, which takes the most common genes and DNA from the rows behind it. The sample profile shows 800,000 or so distinct CDR3 sequences; about 20% of them were found once. About a tenth of the sample is taken by the ten largest. The origin of this receptor is a man aged 50 or older who received an inactivated influenza vaccine. Donor details come from another sample of the same person, matched by shared clones. The chain links TRBV7-9 with TRBJ2-7; the D segment cannot be called with confidence. The material was PBMCs from blood, obtained 5 days after vaccination. The CDR3 protein is CASSLLFPYEQYF. The sequenced DNA: TGTGCCAGCAGCTTACTTTTCCCCTACGAGCAGTACTTC.